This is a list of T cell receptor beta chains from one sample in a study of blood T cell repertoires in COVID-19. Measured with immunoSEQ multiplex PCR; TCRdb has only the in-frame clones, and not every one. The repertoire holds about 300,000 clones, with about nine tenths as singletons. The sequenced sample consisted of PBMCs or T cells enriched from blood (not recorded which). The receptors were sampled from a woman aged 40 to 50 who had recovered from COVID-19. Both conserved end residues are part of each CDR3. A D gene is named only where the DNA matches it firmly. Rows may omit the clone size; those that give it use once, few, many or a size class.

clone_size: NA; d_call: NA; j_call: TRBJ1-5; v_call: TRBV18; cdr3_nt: TGTGCCAGCTCACCACGCGGAGCTAGCAATCAGCCCCAGCATTTT; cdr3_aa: CASSPRGASNQPQHF
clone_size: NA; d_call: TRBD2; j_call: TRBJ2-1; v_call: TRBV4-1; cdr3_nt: TGCGCCAGCAGCCAAGTTGGGGGACTAGCGGTCTACAATGAGCAGTTCTTC; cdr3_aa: CASSQVGGLAVYNEQFF
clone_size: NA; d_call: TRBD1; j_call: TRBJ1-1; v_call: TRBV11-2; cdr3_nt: TGTGCCAGCAGCCCGCGGGGACAGTTAAACACTGAAGCTTTCTTT; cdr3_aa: CASSPRGQLNTEAFF
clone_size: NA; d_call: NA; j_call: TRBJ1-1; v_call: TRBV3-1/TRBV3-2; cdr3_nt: TGTGCCAGCAGCCGCACAATGAACACTGAAGCTTTCTTT; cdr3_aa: CASSRTMNTEAFF
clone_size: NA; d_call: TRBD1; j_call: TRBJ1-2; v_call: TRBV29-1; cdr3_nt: TGCAGCGGGGACAGGGGCGGCTATGGCTACACCTTC; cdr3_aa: CSGDRGGYGYTF
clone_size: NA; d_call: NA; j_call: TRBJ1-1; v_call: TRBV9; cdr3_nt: TGTGCCAGCAGCGTAGTTTCGGGGGAGAACACTGAAGCTTTCTTT; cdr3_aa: CASSVVSGENTEAFF
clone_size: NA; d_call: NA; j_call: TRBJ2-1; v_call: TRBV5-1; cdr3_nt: TGCGCCAGCAGCTTGGGACTACTTTACAATGAGCAGTTCTTC; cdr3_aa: CASSLGLLYNEQFF
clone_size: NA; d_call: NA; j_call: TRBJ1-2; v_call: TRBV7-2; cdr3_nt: TGTGCCAGCAGCTTAACCACGGAGAACGGCTACACCTTC; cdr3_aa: CASSLTTENGYTF
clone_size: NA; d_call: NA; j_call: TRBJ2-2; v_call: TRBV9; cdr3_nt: TGTGCCAGCAGCCCCCGCCGGTCCGGGGAGCTGTTTTTT; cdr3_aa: CASSPRRSGELFF
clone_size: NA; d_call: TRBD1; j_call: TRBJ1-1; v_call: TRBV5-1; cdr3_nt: TGCGCCAGCAGCTTGGTAGGGGACAGCACTGAAGCTTTCTTT; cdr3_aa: CASSLVGDSTEAFF
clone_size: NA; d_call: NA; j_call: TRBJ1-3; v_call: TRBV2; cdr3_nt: TGTGCCAGCAGTTCACGACAGCGAAACACCATATATTTT; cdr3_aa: CASSSRQRNTIYF
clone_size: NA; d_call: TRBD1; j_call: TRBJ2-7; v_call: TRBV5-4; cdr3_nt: TGTGCCAGCAGCTCCCCGGGACAGGGCCACGAGCAGTACTTC; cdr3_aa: CASSSPGQGHEQYF
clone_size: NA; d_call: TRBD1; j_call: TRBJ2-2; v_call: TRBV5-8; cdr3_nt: TGTGCCAGCAGTTTCCCCGGGACAGGGTCGAACACCGGGGAGCTGTTTTTT; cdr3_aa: CASSFPGTGSNTGELFF
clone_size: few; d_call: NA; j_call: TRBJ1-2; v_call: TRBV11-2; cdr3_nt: TGTGCCAGCAGCCCTCAGGCTGGAACTCTCTATGGCTACACCTTC; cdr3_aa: CASSPQAGTLYGYTF
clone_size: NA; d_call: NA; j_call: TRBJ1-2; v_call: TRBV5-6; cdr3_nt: TGTGCCAGCACCCTTGACCCCCGGACAGTCTATGGCTACACCTTC; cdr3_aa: CASTLDPRTVYGYTF
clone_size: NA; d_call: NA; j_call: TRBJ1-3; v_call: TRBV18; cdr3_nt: TGTGCCAGCTCACCATTGGACTCACTCAGCTCTGGAAACACCATATATTTT; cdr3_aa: CASSPLDSLSSGNTIYF
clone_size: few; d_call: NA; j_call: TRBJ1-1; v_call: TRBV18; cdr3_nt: TGTGCCAGCTCTAACCAGGGGACTGAAGCTTTCTTT; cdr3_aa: CASSNQGTEAFF
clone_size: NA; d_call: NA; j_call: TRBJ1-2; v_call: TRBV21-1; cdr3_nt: TGTGCCAGCAGTGGTACAGGGACTAACACCTTC; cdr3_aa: CASSGTGTNTF
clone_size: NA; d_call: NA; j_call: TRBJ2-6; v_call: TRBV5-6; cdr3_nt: TGTGCCAGCAGCCAGCCGGGACTCAGGGGGTCTGGGGCCAACGTCCTGACTTTC; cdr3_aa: CASSQPGLRGSGANVLTF
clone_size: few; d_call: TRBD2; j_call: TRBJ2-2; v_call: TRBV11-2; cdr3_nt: TGTGCCAGCAGCCCCCGGACTAGCCTTAACACCGGGGAGCTGTTTTTT; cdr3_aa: CASSPRTSLNTGELFF
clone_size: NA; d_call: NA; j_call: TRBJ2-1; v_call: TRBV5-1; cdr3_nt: TGCGCCAGCAGCTTGGTCACTTCCGCCTACAATGAGCAGTTCTTC; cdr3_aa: CASSLVTSAYNEQFF
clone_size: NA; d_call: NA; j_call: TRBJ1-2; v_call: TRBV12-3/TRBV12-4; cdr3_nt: TGTGCCAGCAGTTTAGAGAGGGTCTATGGCTACACCTTC; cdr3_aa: CASSLERVYGYTF
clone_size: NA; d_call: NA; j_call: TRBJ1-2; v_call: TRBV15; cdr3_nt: TGTGCCACCAGCAGAGAACAGGGATATGGCTACACCTTC; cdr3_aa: CATSREQGYGYTF